Shown below are 20 T cell receptor beta chains from a single sample sequenced in a study of T cells after yellow fever vaccination. TCRdb re-called the 5' RACE reads with MiXCR, one entry per CDR3 protein. Among hundreds of thousands of distinct CDR3 sequences, roughly 12% were seen once, and the ten largest hold over 12%. The starting material was PBMCs, obtained on the day of the yellow fever booster vaccination. These receptors were obtained from a man aged 25 to 45 who received the YFV17D yellow fever vaccine.

The chain employs TRBV5-1 and TRBJ2-5; no clear D. CDR1 and CDR2 (germline): SGHRS, YFSETQ. This CDR3 has 13 residues. V lost 0 bases, J lost 4 bases, and 7 bases lay in between. The CDR3 DNA follows: TGCGCCAGCAGCTTGGACTTTGCAGAGACCCAGTACTTC. It translates to CASSLDFAETQYF.

The genes are TRBV18 and TRBJ2-3; no reliable D call. The CDR3 spans 14 residues. The V gene's germline CDR1 is KGHSH and CDR2 LQKENI. Trimming left V 6 bases short and J 0 bases short, with 10 bases between. CDR3 coding DNA: TGTGCCAGCTCTGAGGCATTCAGCACAGATACGCAGTATTTT. It translates to CASSEAFSTDTQYF.

The V call is TRBV5-1, the J call TRBJ2-7; 10 bases line up with TRBD2. The CDR3 runs to 17 residues. V shed 4 bases and J 3 bases; nucleotides not matched to a gene: 13. Germline CDR1 reads SGHRS; CDR2 reads YFSETQ. Here the CDR3 reads CASSVRSGRATDYEQYF. As DNA, the CDR3 is TGCGCCAGCAGCGTACGAAGCGGGAGGGCCACAGACTACGAGCAGTACTTC.

The chain joins TRBV30 to TRBJ2-3, with 7 bases aligning to TRBD1. J gave up 4 bases and V 3 bases, and 10 bases lay outside the gene matches. The CDR3 covers 15 residues. Germline V gives CDR1 GTSNPN, CDR2 SVGIG (reference sequence). CDR3 protein: CAWSNDRDGADTQYF. CDR3 in DNA: TGTGCCTGGAGCAATGACAGGGACGGAGCAGATACGCAGTATTTT.

This clonotype showed up just a few times. The chain recombines TRBV5-1 with TRBJ2-1, with TRBD2 identical over 13 bases. Germline CDR1 SGHRS, CDR2 YFSETQ. Losses at the gene ends were 1 base for V and 7 bases for J; bases not matched to a gene: 8. This CDR3 region has 17 residues. The CDR3 sequence: CASSLSLAGGPGNEQFF. CDR3 nucleotide sequence: TGCGCCAGCAGCTTGTCACTAGCGGGAGGGCCTGGGAATGAGCAGTTCTTC.

This clonotype showed up just a few times. This chain joins TRBV4-3 and TRBJ2-2; 11 positions agree with TRBD2. This CDR3 spans 18 amino acids. Germline V CDR1 and CDR2: LGHNA, YSLEER. With V trimmed by 2 bases and J by 5 bases, 10 bases remained unmatched. The CDR3 nucleotides read TGCGCCAGCAGCCAACTCGCCCATTCTAGCGGGGGGACCGGGGAGCTGTTTTTT. Protein: CASSQLAHSSGGTGELFF.

V and J are TRBV27 and TRBJ1-2, with D perhaps matching TRBD1 (5 bases). V shed 3 bases and J shed 3 bases, with 11 bases lying between them. Looked up from germline, CDR1 is MNHEY and CDR2 is SMNVEV (reference sequence). The CDR3 totals 14 residues. The CDR3 region has the DNA TGTGCCAGCAGTTTGGGCAGGGCGGACTATGGCTACACCTTC. This gives the protein CASSLGRADYGYTF.

This chain uses TRBV7-2 with TRBJ2-1, with D unresolved. This CDR3 contains 15 residues. Trimming removed 0 bases at V and 6 bases at J, with 12 bases between. CDR1 SGHTA and CDR2 FQGNSA come from the germline V gene. Here the CDR3 reads CASSLASLGSNEQFF. The CDR3 DNA reads as TGTGCCAGCAGCTTAGCGTCCCTAGGTTCCAATGAGCAGTTCTTC. The variable domain in full, with the rest retrieved from reference TRBV7-2 and TRBJ2-1, is GAGVSQSPSNKVTEKGKDVELRCDPISGHTALYWYRQSLGQGLEFLIYFQGNSAPDKSGLPSDRFSAERTGGSVSTLTIQRTQQEDSAVYLCASSLASLGSNEQFFGPGTRLTVL.

Only a few counts were recorded for this clonotype. The chain combines TRBV7-2 with TRBJ2-7, with D possibly being TRBD1 (6 bases). Trimming pared 5 bases from V and 2 bases from J, leaving 10 bases between. Germline V CDR1 and CDR2: SGHTA, FQGNSA. The CDR3 is 13 residues long. CDR3 sequence: CASSGQPTYEQYF. In DNA form, the CDR3 reads TGTGCCAGCAGCGGACAGCCCACCTACGAGCAGTACTTC.

This chain connects TRBV2 to TRBJ2-5; perhaps TRBD1 as D (5 bases). This CDR3 has 14 residues. Trimming pared 4 bases from V and 2 bases from J, leaving 11 bases between. Germline loops: CDR1 SNHLY, CDR2 FYNNEI. The chain's CDR3 is CASSGDSWQETQYF. CDR3 nucleotide sequence: TGTGCCAGCAGTGGCGACAGTTGGCAAGAGACCCAGTACTTC.

In this sample, this clonotype turned up a few times. This sequence joins TRBV6-1 and TRBJ2-7, with D possibly matching TRBD2 (5 bases). Germline CDR1 MNHNS, CDR2 SASEGT. The length of the CDR3 is 13 residues. Trimming cost V 6 bases and J 3 bases, with 12 bases left between them. CDR3 loop: CASRTREVYEQYF. DNA of the CDR3: TGTGCCAGCAGAACACGGGAAGTCTACGAGCAGTACTTC.

The V gene is TRBV7-2, the J gene TRBJ2-1; D is uncertain. Trimming took 3 bases from V and 7 from J, leaving 7 bases between them. Looked up from germline, CDR1 is SGHTA and CDR2 is FQGNSA. This CDR3 region has 12 residues. The CDR3 nucleotides are TGTGCCAGCAGCTTCCTGGAGAATGAGCAGTTCTTC. This sequence encodes CASSFLENEQFF.

The chain recombines TRBV12-3 or TRBV12-4 with TRBJ1-6; unclear D gene. This CDR3 is built from 16 residues. Trimming pared 2 bases from V and 6 bases from J, leaving 14 bases between. The DNA for the CDR3 is TGTGCCAGCAGTTTAAGTAGCGGCAGCGTTAATTCACCCCTCCACTTT. It specifies CASSLSSGSVNSPLHF.

The sample holds a few counts of this clonotype. The chain combines TRBV4-2 with TRBJ2-7; no clear D gene. Germline V gives CDR1 LGHNA, CDR2 YNFKEQ. V was clipped by 0 bases and J by 3 bases, with 6 bases between them. The CDR3 length is 13 residues. CDR3 region: CASSQDFLYEQYF. The CDR3 nucleotides are TGTGCCAGCAGCCAAGATTTCCTCTACGAGCAGTACTTC.

This clonotype was recorded a few times. The chain uses TRBV19 and TRBJ2-7; 8 positions match TRBD1. The V gene's germline CDR1 is LNHDA and CDR2 SQIVND (reference sequence). The CDR3 has 15 residues. Trimming cost V 3 bases and J 4 bases; bases outside gene matches: 8. The CDR3, as DNA: TGTGCCAGTAGTATGTCAGGGACAGGTTTTTACGAGCAGTACTTC. Its translation is CASSMSGTGFYEQYF. The whole variable domain, filled in from reference TRBV19 and TRBJ2-7, reads DGGITQSPKYLFRKEGQNVTLSCEQNLNHDAMYWYRQDPGQGLRLIYYSQIVNDFQKGDIAEGYSVSREKKESFPLTVTSAQKNPTAFYLCASSMSGTGFYEQYFGPGTRLTVT.

The CDR3 nucleotides read TGCAGTGCCCGAGCGGGAGGGAGGGGAGATACGCAGTATTTT. Protein product: CSARAGGRGDTQYF. The chain couples TRBV20-1 to TRBJ2-3, with 10 bases lining up with TRBD2. The CDR3 runs 14 residues. Germline V gene data show CDR1 as DFQATT and CDR2 as SNEGSKA (reference sequence). Trimming at V came to 6 bases and at J to 5 bases, leaving 8 bases not matched to a gene.

In regard to this clonotype: An end of the junction differs from the germline gene, which may be a read error. The chain combines TRBV20-1 with TRBJ1-6, with 8 bases matching TRBD1. The germline CDR1 and CDR2 sequences are DFQATT and SNEGSKA (reference sequence). This CDR3 region has 14 residues. CDR3 protein: CSARDLTGESHLHF. In DNA, the CDR3 is TGCAGTGCTAGGGACCTGACAGGGGAATCACACCTCCACTTT.

The chain uses TRBV5-4 and TRBJ2-7; TRBD1 matches at 9 bases. The J segment lost 5 bases and the V segment lost 0 bases, leaving 3 bases of the junction unmatched. Germline V lookup: CDR1 SGHNT, CDR2 YYREEE (reference sequence). This CDR3 is 14 amino acids long. CDR3 sequence: CASSLGDRANEQYF. The CDR3 nucleotides read TGTGCCAGCAGCTTGGGGGACAGGGCGAACGAGCAGTACTTC.

This clonotype was seen more than once but under ten times. This chain uses TRBV18 with TRBJ2-7; the match to TRBD1 covers 9 bases. Trimming at V came to 6 bases and at J to 6 bases, leaving 15 bases not matched to a gene. Germline V gives CDR1 KGHSH, CDR2 LQKENI. The CDR3 is made up of 16 amino acids. CDR3 amino acids: CASSTLLGQGNGEQYF. In DNA, the CDR3 is TGTGCCAGCTCTACCCTATTGGGACAGGGCAATGGCGAGCAGTACTTC. Filled out from reference TRBV18 and TRBJ2-7, the complete variable domain reads NAGVMQNPRHLVRRRGQEARLRCSPMKGHSHVYWYRQLPEEGLKFMVYLQKENIIDESGMPKERFSAEFPKEGPSILRIQQVVRGDSAAYFCASSTLLGQGNGEQYFGPGTRLTVT.

This clonotype was seen many times. The V call is TRBV7-8, the J call TRBJ2-1; D possibly corresponds to TRBD2 (5 bases). Trimming stripped 5 bases from V and 3 bases from J, with 14 bases between. Germline V gene lookup returns CDR1 SGHVS and CDR2 FQNEAQ. The CDR3 consists of 15 residues. DNA for the CDR3: TGTGCCAGCAGCCCGGGCGGACTTGTCTACAATGAGCAGTTCTTC. Translated, it gives CASSPGGLVYNEQFF.